This is a list of T cell receptor beta chains from one sample in a study of response to subunit inactivated influenza vaccine. One entry per CDR3 protein, called by TCRdb with MiXCR from the RT-PCR reads. The sample includes about 520,000 distinct CDR3 sequences, approximately 7.3% of them seen just once. The sequencing here drew on PBMCs from blood, taken less than 25 months after vaccination. The receptors come from a man aged 50 to 75 who received an inactivated influenza vaccine. Both conserved end residues are part of each CDR3. A D gene is named only where the DNA matches it firmly. Where a row states a size, it is once, few, many or the class of an expanded clone; other rows omit it.

CDR3nt: TGTGCCAGCAGCCAAGATAGACAGCGATATCGCCATGAGCAGTTCTTC
CDR3aa: CASSQDRQRYRHEQFF
abundance: many
v_gene: TRBV7-9
j_gene: TRBJ2-1
d_gene: .

CDR3nt: TGTGCCAGCAGCCAAGTTGGGACTAGCGGCTCCTACGAGCAGTACTTC
CDR3aa: CASSQVGTSGSYEQYF
abundance: few
v_gene: TRBV4-2
j_gene: TRBJ2-7
d_gene: TRBD2

CDR3nt: TGTGCCAGCAGCTTAGGACTAAAAACAGAGACCCAGTACTTC
CDR3aa: CASSLGLKTETQYF
abundance: few
v_gene: TRBV7-6
j_gene: TRBJ2-5
d_gene: .

CDR3nt: TGTGCCACGACGACTAGCGGGGGCTCCTACGAGCAGTACTTC
CDR3aa: CATTTSGGSYEQYF
abundance: many
v_gene: TRBV10-3
j_gene: TRBJ2-7
d_gene: TRBD2

CDR3nt: TGCAGCGTTGAAGCCCAGACCGGGGAGCTGTTTTTT
CDR3aa: CSVEAQTGELFF
abundance: few
v_gene: TRBV29-1
j_gene: TRBJ2-2
d_gene: .

CDR3nt: TGTGCCAGCAGCTTAGCGCGACCGCTCCTTACTAGCACAGATACGCAGTATTTT
CDR3aa: CASSLARPLLTSTDTQYF
abundance: many
v_gene: TRBV7-2
j_gene: TRBJ2-3
d_gene: .

CDR3nt: TGCAGTGCTTCGTTAGCGGGGGTCTCCTACGAGCAGTACTTC
CDR3aa: CSASLAGVSYEQYF
abundance: few
v_gene: TRBV20-1
j_gene: TRBJ2-7
d_gene: TRBD2

CDR3nt: TGCAGCGCAGAAAGGGGACAGGGTGGAAACACCATATATTTT
CDR3aa: CSAERGQGGNTIYF
abundance: few
v_gene: TRBV29-1
j_gene: TRBJ1-3
d_gene: TRBD1

CDR3nt: TGTGCCAGCAGCTTCGATCCAGGGTTCGAGCAGTACTTC
CDR3aa: CASSFDPGFEQYF
abundance: many
v_gene: TRBV11-2
j_gene: TRBJ2-7
d_gene: .

CDR3nt: TGTGCCAGCAGCTCCGGGGACACCGGGGAGCTGTTTTTT
CDR3aa: CASSSGDTGELFF
abundance: .
v_gene: TRBV5-4
j_gene: TRBJ2-2
d_gene: .

CDR3nt: TGCAGTGCCGTAAGACTAGCGGGAACTTCCTACGAGCAGTACTTC
CDR3aa: CSAVRLAGTSYEQYF
abundance: few
v_gene: TRBV20-1
j_gene: TRBJ2-7
d_gene: TRBD2

CDR3nt: TGTGCCAGCAGTTTAACCAGGTTCTATGGCTACACCTTC
CDR3aa: CASSLTRFYGYTF
abundance: many
v_gene: TRBV12-3/TRBV12-4
j_gene: TRBJ1-2
d_gene: .